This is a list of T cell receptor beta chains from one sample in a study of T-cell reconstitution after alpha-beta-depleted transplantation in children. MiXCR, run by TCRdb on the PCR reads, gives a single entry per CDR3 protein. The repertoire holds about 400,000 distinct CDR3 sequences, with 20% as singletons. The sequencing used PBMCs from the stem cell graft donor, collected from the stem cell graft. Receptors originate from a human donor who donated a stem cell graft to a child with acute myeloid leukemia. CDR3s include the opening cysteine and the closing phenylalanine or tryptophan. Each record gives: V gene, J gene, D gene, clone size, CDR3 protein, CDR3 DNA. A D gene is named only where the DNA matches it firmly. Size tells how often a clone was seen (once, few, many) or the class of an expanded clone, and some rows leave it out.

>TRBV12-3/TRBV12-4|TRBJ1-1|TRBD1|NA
CASSFDRGRTEAFF
TGTGCCAGCAGTTTTGACAGGGGGAGGACTGAAGCTTTCTTT
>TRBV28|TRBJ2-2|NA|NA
CASSFEGPGELFF
TGTGCCAGCAGTTTTGAGGGCCCCGGGGAGCTGTTTTTT
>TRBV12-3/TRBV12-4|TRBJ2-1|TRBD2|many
CASSLGGSPTYNEQFF
TGTGCCAGCAGTTTGGGCGGGAGCCCCACCTACAATGAGCAGTTCTTC
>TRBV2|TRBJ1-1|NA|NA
CASSESRGDTEAFF
TGTGCCAGCAGTGAAAGTCGGGGGGACACTGAAGCTTTCTTT
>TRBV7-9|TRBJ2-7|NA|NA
CASSLVSSPSDEQYF
TGTGCCAGCAGCTTAGTGTCTAGTCCTTCTGACGAGCAGTACTTC
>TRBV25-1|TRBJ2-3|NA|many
CASSERTGTPQVDTQYF
TGTGCCAGCAGTGAACGGACCGGGACACCGCAGGTAGATACGCAGTATTTT
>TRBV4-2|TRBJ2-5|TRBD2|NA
CASSQVGSGRLEETQYF
TGTGCCAGCAGCCAAGTGGGGAGCGGGAGGTTGGAAGAGACCCAGTACTTC
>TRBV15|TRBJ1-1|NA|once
CATSQLQGGSAFF
TGTGCCACCAGCCAACTACAGGGTGGTTCAGCTTTCTTT
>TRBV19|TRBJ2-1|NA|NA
CASSIGSSEQFF
TGTGCCAGTAGTATTGGGTCTAGTGAGCAGTTCTTC
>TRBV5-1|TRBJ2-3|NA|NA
CASISLTDTQYF
TGCGCCAGCATATCGCTCACAGATACGCAGTATTTT
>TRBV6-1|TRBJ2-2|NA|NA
CASLSPDTGELFF
TGTGCCAGCCTTTCACCAGACACCGGGGAGCTGTTTTTT
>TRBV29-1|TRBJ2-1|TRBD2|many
CSALLASGSYNEQFF
TGCAGCGCCCTACTAGCGTCAGGGTCCTACAATGAGCAGTTCTTC
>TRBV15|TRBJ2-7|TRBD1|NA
CATSSPGTDSYEQYF
TGTGCCACCAGCAGCCCCGGGACAGATTCCTACGAGCAGTACTTC
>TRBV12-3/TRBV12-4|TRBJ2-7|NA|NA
CASSLDHTSYEQYF
TGTGCCAGCAGCCTCGATCATACATCCTACGAGCAGTACTTC